This T cell receptor beta chain was found in a study of shared clonotypes between healthy human individuals. Assay execution proceeded at the deep level. The method was immunoSEQ multiplex PCR; TCRdb's version includes in-frame clones alone and lacks a portion of them. The table has about 710,000 clones, roughly 72% seen once. The CDR3 consists of 14 residues. CDR1 and CDR2 from the germline V gene are MNHEY and SMNVEV (reference sequence). V was clipped by 0 bases and J by 8 bases, with 13 bases between them. The receptor's source is a woman aged 30 to 39 in good health. Sample: memory CD4+ T cells sorted from blood. Subset described: CD45RA-negative fraction. The chain combines TRBV27 with TRBJ1-2; D is possibly TRBD1 (5 bases). CDR3 sequence reads: CASSLSGRREGYTF. Here the CDR3 DNA reads TGTGCCAGCAGTTTATCGGGGCGCCGAGAAGGCTACACCTTC.